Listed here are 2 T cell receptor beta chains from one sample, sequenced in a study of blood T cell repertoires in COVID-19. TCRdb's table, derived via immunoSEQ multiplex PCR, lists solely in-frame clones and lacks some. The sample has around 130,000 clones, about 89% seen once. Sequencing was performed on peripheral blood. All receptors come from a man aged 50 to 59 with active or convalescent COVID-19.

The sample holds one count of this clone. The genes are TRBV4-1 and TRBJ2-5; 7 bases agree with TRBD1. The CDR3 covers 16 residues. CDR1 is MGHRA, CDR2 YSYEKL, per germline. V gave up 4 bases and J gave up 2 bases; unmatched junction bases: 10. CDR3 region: CASSLPTRTGQETQYF. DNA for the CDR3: TGCGCCAGCAGCCTACCGACGAGGACAGGACAAGAGACCCAGTACTTC.

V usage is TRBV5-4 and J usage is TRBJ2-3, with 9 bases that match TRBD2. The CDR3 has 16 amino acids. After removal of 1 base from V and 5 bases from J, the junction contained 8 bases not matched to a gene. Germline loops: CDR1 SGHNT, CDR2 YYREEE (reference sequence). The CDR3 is CASSLRASGVGDTQYF. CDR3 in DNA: TGTGCCAGCAGCTTGAGAGCTAGCGGGGTTGGAGATACGCAGTATTTT.